One and the same sample provided the 5 T cell receptor beta chains below, sequenced in a study of blood T cell repertoires in COVID-19. The data were produced by immunoSEQ multiplex PCR, yet TCRdb's version contains in-frame clones alone and is incomplete. The sample yields 150,000 or so clones, approximately 80% seen once. The sequenced sample was PBMCs or T cells enriched from blood (not recorded which). The receptors originated from a man in his fifties who had recovered from COVID-19.

The chain uses TRBV3-1 (or the pseudogene TRBV3-2) and TRBJ2-5, with D possibly matching TRBD1 (6 bases). Per the germline V gene, CDR1 is LGHDT and CDR2 is YNNKEL (reference sequence). The CDR3 totals 14 residues. V lost 4 bases, J lost 2 bases, and 11 bases lay in between. The CDR3 DNA sequence: TGTGCCAGCAGCCGGGACAAGATGCAAGAGACCCAGTACTTC. This sequence encodes CASSRDKMQETQYF.

The V gene is TRBV18, the J gene TRBJ1-2; D unresolved. Trimming cost V 0 bases and J 4 bases, with 15 bases left between them. Germline V lookup: CDR1 KGHSH, CDR2 LQKENI. The CDR3 has 16 amino acids. Here the CDR3 reads CASSPPIQDGFYGYTF. As DNA, the CDR3 is TGTGCCAGCTCACCACCTATTCAGGATGGCTTCTATGGCTACACCTTC.

V usage is TRBV7-2 and J usage is TRBJ1-4; TRBD1 aligns across 8 bases. The length of the CDR3 is 15 residues. Germline V gene sequence: CDR1 SGHTA, CDR2 FQGNSA. The trim removed 1 base at V and 8 bases at J, leaving 6 bases unmatched. The DNA for the CDR3 is TGTGCCAGCAGCTTAGTCCAGGGGGCGGGAGAAAAACTGTTTTTT. The encoded protein is CASSLVQGAGEKLFF.

This rearrangement joins TRBV5-1 to TRBJ1-5; TRBD1 agrees at 7 bases. The length of the CDR3 is 15 residues. V lost 4 bases and J lost 2; bases outside the gene matches: 6. CDR1 and CDR2 from the germline V gene are SGHRS and YFSETQ. Here the CDR3 reads CASSLTGVGNQPQHF. The CDR3, as DNA: TGCGCCAGCAGCCTAACAGGGGTGGGCAATCAGCCCCAGCATTTT.

V usage is TRBV15 and J usage is TRBJ1-5; D may be TRBD1 (5 bases). CDR3 length: 14 amino acids. V was trimmed by 0 bases and J by 9 bases, leaving 12 bases between them. The germline gives CDR1 LNHNV, CDR2 YYDKDF (reference sequence). CDR3 protein: CATSRDGGLMPQHF. CDR3 coding DNA: TGTGCCACCAGCAGAGATGGGGGGTTGATGCCCCAGCATTTT.